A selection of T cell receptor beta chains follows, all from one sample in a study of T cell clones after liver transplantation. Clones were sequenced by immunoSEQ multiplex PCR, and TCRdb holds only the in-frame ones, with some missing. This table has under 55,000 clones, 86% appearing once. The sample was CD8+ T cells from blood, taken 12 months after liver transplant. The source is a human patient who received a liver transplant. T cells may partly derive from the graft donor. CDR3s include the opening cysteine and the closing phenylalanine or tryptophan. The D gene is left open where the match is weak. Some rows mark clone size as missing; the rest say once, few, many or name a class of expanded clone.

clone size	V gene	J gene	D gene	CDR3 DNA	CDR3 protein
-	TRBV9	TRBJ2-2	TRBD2	TGTGCCAGCAGCCCAAGGGGAACTAGCGGGAACACCGGGGAGCTGTTTTTT	CASSPRGTSGNTGELFF
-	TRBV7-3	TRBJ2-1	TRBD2	TGTGCCAGCAGCCCTCTAGCGGGGCGGGAGCAGTTCTTC	CASSPLAGREQFF
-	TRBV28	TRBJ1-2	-	TGTGCCAGCAGTTTAAGGGTCCAGGGACCGGTTTATGGCTACACCTTC	CASSLRVQGPVYGYTF
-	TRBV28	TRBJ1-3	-	TGTGCCAGCAGTTTGAGGGGCCCTGCTGGAAACACCATATATTTT	CASSLRGPAGNTIYF
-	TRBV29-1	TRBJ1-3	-	TGCAGCGTTTCCTCGCGGACGGGGAACTCTGGAAACACCATATATTTT	CSVSSRTGNSGNTIYF
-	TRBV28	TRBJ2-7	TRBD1	TGTGCCAGCAGATTCGGGACAGGGAACTCCTACGAGCAGTACTTC	CASRFGTGNSYEQYF
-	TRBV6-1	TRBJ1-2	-	TGTGCCAGCAGACACCCTGACAGGCTCTATGGCTACACCTTC	CASRHPDRLYGYTF
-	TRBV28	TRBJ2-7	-	TGTGCCAGCAGTTGGAATAGCGGCTTTTACTTC	CASSWNSGFYF
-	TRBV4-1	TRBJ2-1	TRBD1	TGCGCCAGCAGCCCTGAAAGGACAGGGGGCGATATAGATGAGCAGTTCTTC	CASSPERTGGDIDEQFF
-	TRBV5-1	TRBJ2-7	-	TGCGCCAGCAGCTTGGGGGGGGTCCCCTACGAGCAGTACTTC	CASSLGGVPYEQYF
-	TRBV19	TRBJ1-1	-	TGTGCCAGTAGTCTAGGGGGGAGTACTGAAGCTTTCTTT	CASSLGGSTEAFF
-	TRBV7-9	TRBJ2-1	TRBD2	TGTGCCAGCAGCTCCCGGACTAGCGTGTCCTACAATGAGCAGTTCTTC	CASSSRTSVSYNEQFF
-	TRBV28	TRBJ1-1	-	TGTGCCAGCAGTCCAGGGGAGTGGGGTTGGAACACTGAAGCTTTCTTT	CASSPGEWGWNTEAFF
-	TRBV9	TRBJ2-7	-	TGTGCCAGCAGCGTAGGGGGCGGGATAGAAGAGCAGTACTTC	CASSVGGGIEEQYF
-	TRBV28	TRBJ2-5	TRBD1	TGTGCCAGCAGTCCAACAGGGGTACGAGAGACCCAGTACTTC	CASSPTGVRETQYF
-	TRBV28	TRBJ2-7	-	TGTGCCAGCAGCGACCTGGGCGAGCAGTACTTC	CASSDLGEQYF
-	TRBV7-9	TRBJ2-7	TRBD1	TGTGCCAGCGGGGCGGGACAGGGTCCCTACGAGCAGTACTTC	CASGAGQGPYEQYF
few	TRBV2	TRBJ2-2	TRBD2	TGTGCCAGCAGAACTAGCGGGAGGGCCGTCGGGGAGCTGTTTTTT	CASRTSGRAVGELFF